The 9 T cell receptor beta chains reported below all come from one sample, sequenced in a study of OX40 agonist ivuxolimab in advanced cancers. Using immunoSEQ multiplex PCR, the repertoire was profiled, and TCRdb retains in-frame clones only, with some absent. The table has about 12,000 clones, approximately 90% seen once. Material: CD4+ or CD8+ T cells sorted from blood, obtained in a trial of the OX40 agonist ivuxolimab. These receptors all stem from an adult with an advanced solid tumor such as melanoma, head and neck, liver or kidney cancer.

The genes are TRBV7-2 and TRBJ1-2; D remains unclear. The V end lost 4 bases, the J end lost 4 bases, and 19 bases lay between the germline ends. The CDR3 is 16 residues long. Germline CDR1 is SGHTA and CDR2 is FQGNSA. The CDR3 loop reads CASSYVLGGSVYGYTF. The CDR3 DNA follows: TGTGCCAGCAGCTACGTATTGGGAGGGAGTGTCTATGGCTACACCTTC.

The chain is built from TRBV9 and TRBJ2-1; TRBD2 matches 8 bases. Losses at the gene ends were 0 bases for V and 0 bases for J; bases not matched to a gene: 2. This CDR3 region has 16 residues. Germline V gives CDR1 SGDLS, CDR2 YYNGEE. CDR3 region: CASSVEGLDSYNEQFF. The CDR3 DNA reads TGTGCCAGCAGCGTAGAGGGACTAGACTCCTACAATGAGCAGTTCTTC.

The gene calls are TRBV5-6 and TRBJ1-5; the D gene is possibly TRBD1 (5 bases). Germline CDR1 reads SGHDT; CDR2 reads YYEEEE. Trimming took 3 bases from V and 3 from J, leaving 10 bases between them. The CDR3 length is 14 residues. The chain's CDR3 is CASSWGPDNQPQHF. In nucleotides, the CDR3 is TGTGCCAGCAGCTGGGGCCCAGACAATCAGCCCCAGCATTTT. Together with reference TRBV5-6 and TRBJ1-5, the CDR3 gives the full variable domain: DAGVTQSPTHLIKTRGQQVTLRCSPKSGHDTVSWYQQALGQGPQFIFQYYEEEERQRGNFPDRFSGHQFPNYSSELNVNALLLGDSALYLCASSWGPDNQPQHFGDGTRLSIL.

In nucleotides, the CDR3 is TGCAGTGCCCGGGACTTCTACGAGCAGTACTTC. Amino acids: CSARDFYEQYF. This chain links TRBV20-1 with TRBJ2-7; tentative D call: TRBD2 (6 bases). Germline lookup yields CDR1 DFQATT and CDR2 SNEGSKA (reference sequence). The V and J ends lost 6 bases and 3 bases respectively, with 9 bases between them. The CDR3 length is 11 residues.

The chain carries TRBV27 and TRBJ2-1, with 9 positions matching TRBD1. Germline lookup yields CDR1 MNHEY and CDR2 SMNVEV (reference sequence). With V trimmed by 6 bases and J by 9 bases, 9 bases remained unmatched. The CDR3 consists of 14 residues. Here the CDR3 reads CASRSTGGAGEQFF. The CDR3 region has the DNA TGTGCCAGCAGGTCAACAGGGGGCGCGGGTGAGCAGTTCTTC.

The chain recombines TRBV7-6 with TRBJ2-3, with 7 bases fitting TRBD2. Germline CDR1 and CDR2: SGHVS and FNYEAQ. The CDR3 is made up of 17 amino acids. The trim removed 7 bases at V and 6 bases at J, leaving 19 bases unmatched. CDR3 coding DNA: TGTGCCAGCAAGCTTAGAATAGCGGGCGGGAGCGACGATACGCAGTATTTT. It translates to CASKLRIAGGSDDTQYF.

This clone was counted a single time. The chain uses TRBV11-2 and TRBJ2-3, with D hard to call. V dropped 2 bases and J dropped 6 bases, with 15 bases sitting between them. The CDR3 extends over 15 amino acids. Germline V gives CDR1 SGHAT, CDR2 FQNNGV. DNA for the CDR3: TGTGCCAGCAGCTTATCCGGACCAGCTTGGGATACGCAGTATTTT. Protein sequence: CASSLSGPAWDTQYF.

This sequence joins TRBV5-1 and TRBJ2-5, with 7 bases aligning to TRBD1. The DNA end favors TRBJ2-7, so the J call may be wrong. This CDR3 spans 13 amino acids. From germline, CDR1 is SGHRS and CDR2 YFSETQ. The CDR3 sequence: CANKTGCVYEQYF. As DNA, the CDR3 is TGCGCCAACAAGACAGGGTGTGTGTACGAGCAGTACTTC.

The chain links TRBV19 to TRBJ2-2; 8 bases agree with TRBD1. Germline CDR1 is LNHDA and CDR2 is SQIVND (reference sequence). The trim removed 5 bases at V and 4 bases at J, leaving 6 bases unmatched. The CDR3 extends over 15 amino acids. The CDR3 nucleotides are TGTGCCAGTAGTCTTCAGGGGGCGAGCACCGGGGAGCTGTTTTTT. Protein: CASSLQGASTGELFF.